The 13 T cell receptor beta chains reported below all come from one sample, sequenced in a study of T-cell memory formation after mild COVID-19 (TCRdb year 2021). Library construction relied on 5' RACE. Sequenced on an Illumina NovaSeq 6000. Clones were called with MiXCR by TCRdb after fastp trimmed the public reads at Q25, and only in-frame beta chains were retained. Each CDR3 protein gets just one entry, which takes the most common genes and DNA from the rows behind it. In this sample the table shows just under 150,000 distinct CDR3 sequences, 19% of which occur a single time. The top ten constitute approximately 2% of the sample. Sequenced input: PBMCs or a T cell subset sorted from them (not recorded which). These receptors all come from an adult woman who had mild COVID-19 (a few samples of this study predate the infection). The sample titles of this study are shuffled in the database, so cell type and time point are left out; the donor was told from shared clones.

This chain links TRBV11-2 with TRBJ1-5; D is unresolved. The ends were cut back, 4 bases at V and 5 bases at J, with 9 bases in the middle. The CDR3 is made up of 13 amino acids. Germline V gene sequence: CDR1 SGHAT, CDR2 FQNNGV. CDR3 region: CASSYSRDQPQHF. The CDR3 DNA is TGTGCCAGCAGCTACTCCAGAGATCAGCCCCAGCATTTT.

V usage is TRBV7-8 and J usage is TRBJ2-7; tentative D call: TRBD2 (6 bases). Germline V gene data show CDR1 as SGHVS and CDR2 as FQNEAQ. Trimming took 6 bases from V and 6 from J, leaving 9 bases between them. This CDR3 spans 11 amino acids. This CDR3 is CASREGGEQYF. DNA for the CDR3: TGTGCCAGCAGGGAGGGTGGCGAGCAGTACTTC.

A few counts support this clonotype. The CDR3 protein is CASSLVGAGTYEQYF. CDR3 DNA: TGTGCCAGCAGTTTAGTGGGCGCAGGGACCTACGAGCAGTACTTC. This chain uses TRBV12-3 or TRBV12-4 with TRBJ2-7, with a tentative D call TRBD1 (5 bases). V was clipped by 1 base and J by 2 bases, with 12 bases between them. CDR3 size: 15 residues.

The chain has TRBV20-1 and TRBJ2-7; D possibly corresponds to TRBD2 (6 bases). Trimming shortened V by 3 bases and J by 0 bases, and 21 bases separated the two germline ends. The CDR3 runs 17 residues. CDR1 and CDR2 from the germline V gene are DFQATT and SNEGSKA (reference sequence). The CDR3 DNA sequence: TGCAGTGCTAGGGGTTTGGCGGGATTTTTAAGCTCCTACGAGCAGTACTTC. Translated: CSARGLAGFLSSYEQYF.

This clonotype was detected a few times. The gene calls are TRBV6-2 or TRBV6-3 and TRBJ2-5; TRBD1 is a possible D gene (5 bases). Looked up from germline, CDR1 is MNHEY and CDR2 is SVGEGT. CDR3 length: 14 amino acids. Trimming cost V 6 bases and J 6 bases, with 17 bases left between them. The CDR3 nucleotides read TGTGCCAGCAGATCTCAGGGTAGGACGAAGACCCAGTACTTC. Protein: CASRSQGRTKTQYF.

The rearrangement joins TRBV9 to TRBJ1-4; D is unresolved. The CDR3 has 13 amino acids. V lost 5 bases to trimming and J lost 8 bases, with 13 bases between them. CDR1 is SGDLS and CDR2 is YYNGEE in the germline V gene. CDR3 bases: TGTGCCAGCAGTGGGGAGCTTGGCGAAAAACTGTTTTTT. Encoded protein: CASSGELGEKLFF.

V is TRBV20-1 and J is TRBJ2-1; D could derive from TRBD1 or TRBD2 (6 bases each). CDR3 length: 15 amino acids. V gave up 3 bases and J gave up 7 bases, with 19 bases separating them. Germline CDR1 reads DFQATT; CDR2 reads SNEGSKA (reference sequence). CDR3 amino acids: CSARSRGRKGNEQFF. The CDR3 nucleotides read TGCAGTGCTAGGAGTAGGGGGAGGAAAGGGAATGAGCAGTTCTTC.

The genes are TRBV20-1 and TRBJ1-2; 9 bases fit TRBD1. Germline CDR1 is DFQATT and CDR2 is SNEGSKA (reference sequence). With V trimmed by 0 bases and J by 7 bases, 9 bases remained unmatched. This CDR3 has 15 amino acids. CDR3 amino acids: CSARDPGQGSRGYTF. As DNA, the CDR3 is TGCAGTGCTAGAGACCCGGGACAGGGCTCGCGTGGCTACACCTTC.

This chain joins TRBV12-3 or TRBV12-4 and TRBJ1-2; D perhaps matches TRBD1 (6 bases). Trimming pared 6 bases from V and 1 base from J, leaving 12 bases between. The CDR3 has 14 amino acids. The CDR3 sequence: CASRPTGNNYGYTF. The CDR3 DNA reads as TGTGCCAGCAGGCCTACAGGGAATAACTATGGCTACACCTTC.

This chain connects TRBV29-1 to TRBJ1-1, with TRBD1 identical over 10 bases. The CDR3 covers 14 residues. CDR1 SQVTM and CDR2 ANQGSEA come from the germline V gene. The V gene end was trimmed by 6 bases and the J gene end by 0 bases; junction bases not matched to a gene: 4. CDR3 nucleotides: TGCAGCGTACGACAGGGGGCCGTGAACACTGAAGCTTTCTTT. As protein: CSVRQGAVNTEAFF.

This clonotype was observed a handful of times. This chain's CDR3 is CASSYSSQSYEQYF. The CDR3 DNA reads as TGTGCCAGCAGTTACTCCTCCCAGTCCTACGAGCAGTACTTC. The V and J genes are TRBV6-5 and TRBJ2-7, with unresolved D. From germline, CDR1 is MNHEY and CDR2 SVGAGI. The CDR3 runs 14 residues. V lost 0 bases to trimming and J lost 1 base, with 7 bases between them.

This clonotype occurred a few times. The rearrangement links TRBV10-3 to TRBJ2-3, with D possibly being TRBD2 (7 bases). In germline, CDR1 is ENHRY, CDR2 SYGVKD. The CDR3 is 15 amino acids. The ends were cut back, 0 bases at V and 9 bases at J, with 16 bases in the middle. The CDR3 DNA follows: TGTGCCATCAGTGAGTCGGCGGGGGCCAAGGGGACGCAGTATTTT. Encoded protein: CAISESAGAKGTQYF.

The sample holds a few counts of this clonotype. This chain joins TRBV30 and TRBJ2-2, with a weak D call TRBD1 (5 bases). Germline CDR1 is GTSNPN and CDR2 is SVGIG (reference sequence). Trimming left V 2 bases short and J 0 bases short, with 7 bases between. The CDR3 is 14 amino acids. CDR3 nucleotides: TGTGCCTGGAGTAAGGGGACGAACACCGGGGAGCTGTTTTTT. This gives the protein CAWSKGTNTGELFF.